The table lists the clone carrying this TCR beta chain with many counts. These data belong to a study of low-dose radiotherapy and immunotherapy resistance in tumors. Per the germline V gene, CDR1 is SGDLS and CDR2 is YYNGEE. This CDR3 is 17 amino acids long. V lost 4 bases and J lost 7; bases outside the gene matches: 10. TRAV and TRBV primers primed cDNA for both TCRalpha and TCRbeta. The PCR that amplified TCRs ran for 20 cycles, relying on a constant-region primer and a V-primer adapter. In vitro transcription served to amplify the mRNA that had been isolated. TCRdb reprocessed the reads with MiXCR, giving one entry per CDR3 protein. The sample consists of about 58,000 distinct CDR3 sequences, about a quarter of them appearing once. As for time point: after trial treatment. Regarding treatment: LDRT plus nivolumab, ipilimumab, low-dose cyclophosphamide and aspirin (RACIN trial). Donors received nivolumab, ipilimumab, aspirin, low-dose cyclophosphamide and low-dose radiotherapy. The presence of advanced solid tumors lacking tumor-infiltrating lymphocytes characterized eligible patients.

The material was PBMCs, obtained after low-dose radiotherapy plus immunotherapy. This TCR came from a male donor with prostate cancer. V usage is TRBV9 and J usage is TRBJ2-1, with 14 nucleotides matching TRBD2. CDR3 residues: CASSFRLAGGHKNEQFF. DNA of the CDR3: TGTGCCAGCAGCTTCAGACTAGCGGGGGGGCATAAGAATGAGCAGTTCTTC. Looking up the rest from reference TRBV9 and TRBJ2-1 gives the full variable domain: DSGVTQTPKHLITATGQRVTLRCSPRSGDLSVYWYQQSLDQGLQFLIQYYNGEERAKGNILERFSAQQFPDLHSELNLSSLELGDSALYFCASSFRLAGGHKNEQFFGPGTRLTVL.